Listed below are T cell receptor beta chains from one sample, sequenced in a study of metastatic and nonmetastatic thyroid tumors. TCRdb reprocessed the PCR reads using MiXCR. Among fewer than 25,000 clones listed, approximately 21% were seen once. What was sequenced was blood. The receptors stem from a male donor with papillary thyroid cancer or a benign thyroid nodule (not recorded which). Some clones in this sample may be carry-over from other donors' samples. CDR3s include the opening cysteine and the closing phenylalanine or tryptophan. The D gene is left open where the match is weak. The listing skips clone size in some rows; elsewhere it reads once, few, many or a size class.

size,D,V,J,DNA,CDR3
many,NA,TRBV2,TRBJ1-2,TGTGCCAGCAGTGAATTGGGCAGGGAACATGGCTACACCTTC,CASSELGREHGYTF
once,NA,TRBV20-1,TRBJ2-7,TGCAGTTTGCCGGACCCTTGGTACGAGCAGTACTTC,CSLPDPWYEQYF
few,NA,TRBV28,TRBJ2-5,TGTGCCAGCATTTTATCCGCGACCACTAAAGGGACCCAGTACTTC,CASILSATTKGTQYF
many,NA,TRBV5-1,TRBJ2-2,TGCGCCAGCACCCGAAAGGATAGCGGCGGGGAGCTGTTTTTT,CASTRKDSGGELFF
NA,NA,TRBV9,TRBJ2-1,TGTGCCAGCAGCGTAGGGCTGGGACTGGGGTACAATGAGCAGTTCTTC,CASSVGLGLGYNEQFF
many,NA,TRBV7-6,TRBJ1-4,TGTGCCAGCAGCTTATGGCTCACTGGTAATGAAAAACTGTTTTTT,CASSLWLTGNEKLFF
many,TRBD1,TRBV20-1,TRBJ1-2,TGCAGTGCTATATTATGGGTAAGACAGGGGGTTATCTATGGCTACACCTTC,CSAILWVRQGVIYGYTF
few,TRBD1,TRBV28,TRBJ1-1,TGTGCCAGCAGTCGAACAGGGGAAACTGAAGCTTTCTTT,CASSRTGETEAFF
many,NA,TRBV7-9,TRBJ2-5,TGTGCCAGCAGCTCTCTAGACTTTCAAGAGACCCAGTACTTC,CASSSLDFQETQYF
few,NA,TRBV5-1,TRBJ2-2,TGCTCCAGCAGTCACACGTGCGGGGAGCTGTTTTTT,CSSSHTCGELFF
NA,TRBD1,TRBV6-2/TRBV6-3,TRBJ2-7,TGTGCCAGCAGCCTGGACAGGGGTATAGAGCAGTACTTC,CASSLDRGIEQYF
many,NA,TRBV18,TRBJ1-3,TGTGCCAGCTCACGGGACATAACCTCTGGAAACACCATATATTTT,CASSRDITSGNTIYF
once,NA,TRBV5-1,TRBJ2-2,TGCGCCAGCAGCTTGGCCCAAGCCACCGGGGAGCTGTTTTTT,CASSLAQATGELFF
NA,NA,TRBV20-1,TRBJ2-7,TGCAGTGCTAGAGATCCCTACGAGCAGTACTTC,CSARDPYEQYF
few,NA,TRBV15,TRBJ2-3,TGTGCCACCATCAGAGATTTGGATACGCAGTATTTT,CATIRDLDTQYF
few,NA,TRBV6-4,TRBJ2-2,TGTGCCAGCAGTGCGTCGGTAGAGGTCGGGGAGCTGTTTTTT,CASSASVEVGELFF
few,TRBD1,TRBV19,TRBJ1-5,TGTGCCAGTAGCGAAAGGGGGCTAGGACAGCCCCAGCATTTT,CASSERGLGQPQHF
many,NA,TRBV5-1,TRBJ2-5,TGCGCCAGCAGCACGGACGGTGAAGAGACCCAGTACTTC,CASSTDGEETQYF
many,NA,TRBV11-3,TRBJ2-1,TGTGCCAGCAGTTCCGGCCGGGGATCCTACAATGAGCAGTTCTTC,CASSSGRGSYNEQFF
few,NA,TRBV6-2/TRBV6-3,TRBJ2-7,TGTGCCAGCAGGGTGAATAGGGGCACCTCCTACGAGCAGTACTTC,CASRVNRGTSYEQYF
many,NA,TRBV29-1,TRBJ1-5,TGCAGCGTTGGGCAGACCCATCAGCCCCAGCATTTT,CSVGQTHQPQHF
NA,TRBD2,TRBV20-1,TRBJ2-1,TGCAGTGCACATTTCCGGAGCGGGAGGTCCTACAATGAGCAGTTCTTC,CSAHFRSGRSYNEQFF
many,NA,TRBV6-4,TRBJ2-1,TGTGCCAGCAGTGACCCCCTTAACGGGAATTCGTTCTTC,CASSDPLNGNSFF
many,NA,TRBV19,TRBJ1-1,TGTGCCAGTAGTATCTCAGGATCTCGAAACACTGAAGCTTTCTTT,CASSISGSRNTEAFF
many,NA,TRBV7-6,TRBJ2-7,TGTGCCAGCAGCTTAGGGACGGCCTACGAGCAGTACTTC,CASSLGTAYEQYF
NA,TRBD1,TRBV3-1,TRBJ1-2,TGTGCCAGCGGCCAAGGACAGGGGCGCGGAGGCTACACCTTC,CASGQGQGRGGYTF
NA,TRBD1,TRBV11-2,TRBJ1-5,TGTGCCAGCAGCTTAGACCCCATAATGACAGGGTATAGCAATCAGCCCCAGCATTTT,CASSLDPIMTGYSNQPQHF
NA,NA,TRBV20-1,TRBJ2-5,TGTAGTGCTAGAGATGCCAGCGTAGGAGGAGAGACCCAGTACTTC,CSARDASVGGETQYF
NA,NA,TRBV3-1,TRBJ2-2,TGTGCCAGCTATAAGGGCACCGGGGAGCTGTTTTTT,CASYKGTGELFF
medium-sized,NA,TRBV6-1,TRBJ2-7,TGTGCCAGCAGCCCACGACTTAGCTCCTACGAGCAGTACTTC,CASSPRLSSYEQYF
many,TRBD2,TRBV11-2,TRBJ2-3,TGTGCCAGCAGCGTATCTAGCGGGAGGGCTGCAGATACGCAGTATTTT,CASSVSSGRAADTQYF
once,NA,TRBV5-1,TRBJ2-3,TGCGCCAGCATCTTGTATCTGGACAGCGCTTTCACAGATACGCAGTATTTT,CASILYLDSAFTDTQYF
NA,TRBD2,TRBV7-2,TRBJ2-2,TGTGCCAGCAGCCAGGGCGGGAGCACCGGGGAGCTGTTTTTT,CASSQGGSTGELFF
many,NA,TRBV30,TRBJ1-2,TGTGCCTGGAGTGTAGGAGGTGGCTACACCTTC,CAWSVGGGYTF
NA,NA,TRBV6-1,TRBJ2-3,TGTGCCAGCCCATTTAGCACAGATACGCAGTATTTT,CASPFSTDTQYF
NA,TRBD2,TRBV4-2,TRBJ2-3,TGTGCCAGCAGCCAACTAGCGGGAGGGGGGACAGATACGCAGTATTTT,CASSQLAGGGTDTQYF
medium-sized,NA,TRBV4-1,TRBJ1-6,TGCGCCAGCAGCCAAGATAGAGACAATAATTCACCCCTCCACTTT,CASSQDRDNNSPLHF
many,NA,TRBV11-2,TRBJ1-1,TGTGCCAGCAGGTTTGCGGGTACCACTGAAGCTTTCTTT,CASRFAGTTEAFF
many,TRBD2,TRBV19,TRBJ2-7,TGTGCCAGTAGTACCGGACTAGGTCGCTACGAGCAGTACTTC,CASSTGLGRYEQYF